This is a list of T cell receptor beta chains from one sample in a study of early T cells in non-severe SARS-CoV-2 infection. A single record per CDR3 protein comes from TCRdb applying MiXCR to the 5' RACE reads. The table has about 47,000 distinct CDR3 sequences, around 10% seen once; the top ten hold over 4.5%. The sequences come from whole blood, collected at baseline. The receptor source for this set is an adult who was a healthcare worker with PCR-confirmed SARS-CoV-2 infection or an uninfected control (not recorded which). The CDR3 runs from the conserved cysteine through the conserved F or W. D genes are given only for firm matches. Clone size is not always given. Where it is, it says once, few, many or a class for expanded clones.

V gene	D gene	J gene	clone size	CDR3 DNA	CDR3 protein
TRBV6-2/TRBV6-3	TRBD1	TRBJ2-5	many	TGTGCCAGCAACTGGGACAGACAAGAGACCCAGTACTTC	CASNWDRQETQYF
TRBV2	TRBD2	TRBJ2-1	NA	TGTGCCAGCAGTGATGTCCTAGCGGGAGGGCCTACCTCTTACAATGAGCAGTTCTTC	CASSDVLAGGPTSYNEQFF
TRBV7-9	TRBD1	TRBJ1-4	NA	TGTGCCAGCAGCGCACCGGGACAGGGGGCAACTAATGAAAAACTGTTTTTT	CASSAPGQGATNEKLFF
TRBV6-2/TRBV6-3	TRBD2	TRBJ2-1	many	TGTGCCAGCTCTAGGACTAGGACCTACAATGAGCAGTTCTTC	CASSRTRTYNEQFF
TRBV3-1	NA	TRBJ2-5	few	TGTGCCAGCAGCCAAGAAACTGGGTTCCAAGAGACCCAGTACTTC	CASSQETGFQETQYF
TRBV7-9	NA	TRBJ2-7	few	TGTGCCAGCAGAAACCAGGGTCCGGACGAGCAGTACTTC	CASRNQGPDEQYF
TRBV7-9	NA	TRBJ2-7	few	TGTGCCAGCAGCTTAGTAATCGGAGGATTTAGCTACGAGCAGTACTTC	CASSLVIGGFSYEQYF
TRBV5-6	NA	TRBJ2-1	few	TGTGCCAGCAGCTTGACTCGCTTGGACAGCTCCTACAATGAGCAGTTCTTC	CASSLTRLDSSYNEQFF
TRBV12-3/TRBV12-4	NA	TRBJ2-3	NA	TGTGCCAGCAGGACGGAGGGGGGATTGACGGCAGATACGCAGTATTTT	CASRTEGGLTADTQYF
TRBV7-3	TRBD1	TRBJ2-3	many	TGTGCCAGCAGCTTACGGCAGGGGGCCGGAGATACGCAGTATTTT	CASSLRQGAGDTQYF
TRBV20-1	TRBD2	TRBJ2-1	few	TGCAGTGCTACGTATGGCGGGAGATATAATGAGCAGTTCTTC	CSATYGGRYNEQFF
TRBV5-4	NA	TRBJ2-7	many	TGTGCCAGCAGCTTAGCAGGGAAACCTACGAGCAAGTACTTC	CASSLAGKPTSKYF